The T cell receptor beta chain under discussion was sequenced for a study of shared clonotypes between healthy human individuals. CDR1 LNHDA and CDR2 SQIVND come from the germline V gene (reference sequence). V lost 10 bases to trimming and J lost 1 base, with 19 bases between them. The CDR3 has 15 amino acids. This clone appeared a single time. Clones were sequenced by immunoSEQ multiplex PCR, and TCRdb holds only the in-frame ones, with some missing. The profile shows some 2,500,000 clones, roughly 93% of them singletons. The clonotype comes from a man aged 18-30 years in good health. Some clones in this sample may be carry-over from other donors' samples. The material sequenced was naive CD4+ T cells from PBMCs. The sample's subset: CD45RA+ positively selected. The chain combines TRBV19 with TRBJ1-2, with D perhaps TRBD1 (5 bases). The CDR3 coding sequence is TGTGCCACCCTGGTCAGGGAACCCTTTAACTATGGCTACACCTTC. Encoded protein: CATLVREPFNYGYTF.